The T cell receptor beta chain described here comes from a study of cytomegalovirus exposure and HLA in healthy donors. This clone was recorded a few times. V dropped 4 bases and J dropped 2 bases, with 8 bases sitting between them. Germline V gene lookup returns CDR1 PRHDT and CDR2 FYEKMQ (reference sequence). This CDR3 has 13 amino acids. It was with 60 Vbeta and 13 Jbeta primers that the PCR ran. Sequenced by immunoSEQ multiplex PCR; TCRdb stores in-frame clones only, minus some. The sample holds roughly 120,000 clones; approximately 80% are singletons and the top ten take around 11%. This chain connects TRBV13 to TRBJ1-2, with D perhaps matching TRBD1 (5 bases). The TCR originated in a male donor in good health and CMV-seropositive. The sequenced material came from PBMCs. The CDR3 is CASSSGLNYGYTF. The CDR3 coding sequence is TGTGCCAGCAGCTCGGGACTGAACTATGGCTACACCTTC.